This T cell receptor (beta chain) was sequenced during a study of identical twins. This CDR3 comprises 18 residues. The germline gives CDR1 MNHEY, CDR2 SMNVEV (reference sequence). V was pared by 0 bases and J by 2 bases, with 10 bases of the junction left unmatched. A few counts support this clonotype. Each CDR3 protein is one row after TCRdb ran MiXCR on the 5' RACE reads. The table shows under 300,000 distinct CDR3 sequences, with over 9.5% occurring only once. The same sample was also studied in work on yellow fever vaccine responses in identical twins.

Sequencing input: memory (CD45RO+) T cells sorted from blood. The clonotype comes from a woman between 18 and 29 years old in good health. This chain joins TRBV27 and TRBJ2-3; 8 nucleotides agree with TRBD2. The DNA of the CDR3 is TGTGCCAGCAGTTTATCGGGGCGGGGGGAACTGGACACAGATACGCAGTATTTT. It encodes CASSLSGRGELDTDTQYF.